This entry concerns a single T cell receptor (beta chain). There is no known antigen for this receptor. Base qualities were left out, and no much larger clone turns up one base away. This sample is part of a study of blood T cell repertoires in COVID-19 (TCRdb year 2020). About the full investigation: Samples from collaborators originated in the United States, Italy and Spain and spanned both the acute and convalescent phases of COVID-19. The material from the prospective study consisted of cDNA or gDNA derived from T cells, B-cell-depleted T cells, or PBMCs. Deeply sampled blood TCRbeta repertoires from subjects exposed to, actively infected with, or recovered from COVID-19 were included in the dataset. The repertoires were made available in a free public database intended to serve as a resource for research on the immune response to SARS-CoV-2. Samples came from the ongoing ImmuneRACE study (first 160 participants) plus 1,254 subjects from 6 global collaborators. The sample metadata nearly always contained a de-identified subject ID, COVID-19 status, age in years and sex. Where available, HLA class I and class II types were taken from metadata supplied by the sample provider and were not determined by assay-based typing.

Participants in the prospective study were enrolled through a virtual design, were aged roughly 18 to 100 years, and lived in approximately 25 United States geographic areas. Cohort assignment in the prospective study relied on participant-reported clinical history from a screening survey and a study questionnaire. Recovered participants in ImmuneRACE Cohort 3 were defined as having two consecutive negative NP/OP PCR tests, clearance from a healthcare professional, or resolution of symptoms. Mobile phlebotomists in the prospective study collected whole blood, serum and a nasopharyngeal or oropharyngeal swab from every participant. Additional blood draws and questionnaires over a 2-month period could optionally be provided by prospective study participants. Blood samples from the prospective study were shipped frozen or at room temperature prior to DNA extraction. CDR1 and CDR2, per the germline V gene, are SGHTS and YDEGEE. The CDR3 sequence holds 15 residues, the cysteine and phenylalanine included. The only DNA kept is the CDR3, 45 bases in frame from the first base. V is pruned by 0 bases and J by 3 bases, leaving 4 bases of the junction without a gene match.

The research as a whole found: The quantity of clinical and demographic metadata differed by source and by participant and was supplied without curation.

TCRbeta CDR3 regions were amplified from genomic DNA by means of the immunoSEQ Assay, a bias-controlled multiplex PCR. From the authors' description of their analysis: Nucleated cell counts per sample were estimated from amplification of reference gene primers within the assay. To quantify the absolute abundance of each unique TCRbeta CDR3 rearrangement, sequence reads were collapsed and filtered. Productive Simpson clonality was computed per sample as the square root of Simpson's diversity index over productive rearrangements. TCRdb took this table from immuneACCESS and kept in-frame rearrangements with V and J called. Such tables lack part of the clones; where checked against another copy, unresolved V genes explain under half of the gap, and the rest is unexplained. The V and J calls and the clone size are those of that table, but D and trimming were determined from the DNA. The sample includes about 150,000 clones, with 70% to 90% observed a single time. The ten largest clones add up to more than 3.5% of the sample.

The V and J segments used are TRBV5-8 and TRBJ1-1; 8 bases in between match TRBD1. The sequencing sample was made of PBMCs or T cells enriched from blood (not recorded which). The clonotype originates from a man aged 50-60 years who had recovered from COVID-19. CDR3 region: CASSLGPDRDTEAFF. The nucleotides are TGTGCCAGCAGCTTGGGGCCGGACAGGGACACTGAAGCTTTCTTT.